This T cell receptor beta chain was profiled in a study of T cells in Graves' hyperthyroidism and ophthalmopathy. Thyroid ultrasound, orbital computed tomography, clinical symptoms, and serum thyroxine and TRAb underpinned diagnoses. Researchers amplified the TCR beta CDR3 regions from RNA transcripts. The primer set for the first-round RT-PCR of the TCR CDR3 was HTBI. MiXCR was run by TCRdb on the multiplex PCR reads, yielding one entry per CDR3 protein. The data show some 350,000 distinct CDR3 sequences, 15% to 19% seen once. Trimming shortened V by 0 bases and J by 0 bases, and 5 bases separated the two germline ends. Germline-derived CDR1 and CDR2 are ENHRY and SYGVKD. The CDR3 consists of 14 residues. This clonotype was detected ten times or more.

The specimen was blood. The rearrangement uses TRBV10-3 and TRBJ1-1; D not certain. The sequence came from a woman between 18 and 29 years old with Graves' hyperthyroidism that later progressed to Graves' ophthalmopathy. CDR3 in amino acids: CAISESTVNTEAFF. The CDR3, as DNA: TGTGCCATCAGTGAGTCGACGGTGAACACTGAAGCTTTCTTT.